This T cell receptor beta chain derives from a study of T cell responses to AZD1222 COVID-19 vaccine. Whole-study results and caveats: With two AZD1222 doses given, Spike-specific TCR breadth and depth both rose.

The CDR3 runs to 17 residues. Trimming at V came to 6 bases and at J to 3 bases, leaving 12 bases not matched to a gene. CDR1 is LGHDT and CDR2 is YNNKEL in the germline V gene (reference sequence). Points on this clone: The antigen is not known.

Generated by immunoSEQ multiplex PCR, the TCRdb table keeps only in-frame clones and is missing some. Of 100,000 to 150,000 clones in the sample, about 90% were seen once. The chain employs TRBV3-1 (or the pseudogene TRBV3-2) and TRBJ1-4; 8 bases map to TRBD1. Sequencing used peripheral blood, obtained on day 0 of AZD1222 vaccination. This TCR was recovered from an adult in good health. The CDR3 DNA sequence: TGTGCCAGCAGTAAAAATCCAGGGGGCGAAGCTAATGAAAAACTGTTTTTT. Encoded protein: CASSKNPGGEANEKLFF.